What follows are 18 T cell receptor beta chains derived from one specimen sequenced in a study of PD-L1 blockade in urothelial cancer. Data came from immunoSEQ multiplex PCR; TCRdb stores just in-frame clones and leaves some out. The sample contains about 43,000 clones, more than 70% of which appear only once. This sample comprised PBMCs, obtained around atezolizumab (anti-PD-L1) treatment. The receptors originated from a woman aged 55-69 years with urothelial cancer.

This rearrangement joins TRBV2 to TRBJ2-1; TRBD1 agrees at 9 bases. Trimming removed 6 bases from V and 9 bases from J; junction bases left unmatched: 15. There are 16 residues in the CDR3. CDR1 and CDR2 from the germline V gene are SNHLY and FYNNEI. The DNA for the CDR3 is TGTGCCAGCAGGTCGTCTGGAGGGACAGGGTTAAGTGAGCAGTTCTTC. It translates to CASRSSGGTGLSEQFF.

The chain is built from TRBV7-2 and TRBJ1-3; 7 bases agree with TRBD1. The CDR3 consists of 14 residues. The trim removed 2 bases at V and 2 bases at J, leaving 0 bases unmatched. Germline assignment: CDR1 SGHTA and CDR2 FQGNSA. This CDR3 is CASSLTGAGNTIYF. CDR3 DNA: TGTGCCAGCAGCTTAACAGGGGCTGGAAACACCATATATTTT. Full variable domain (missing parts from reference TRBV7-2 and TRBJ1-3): GAGVSQSPSNKVTEKGKDVELRCDPISGHTALYWYRQSLGQGLEFLIYFQGNSAPDKSGLPSDRFSAERTGGSVSTLTIQRTQQEDSAVYLCASSLTGAGNTIYFGEGSWLTVV.

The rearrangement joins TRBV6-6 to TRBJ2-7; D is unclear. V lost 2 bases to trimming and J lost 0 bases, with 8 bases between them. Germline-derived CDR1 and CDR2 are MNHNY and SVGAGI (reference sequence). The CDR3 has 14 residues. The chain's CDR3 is CASSYLQSSYEQYF. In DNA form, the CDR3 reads TGTGCCAGCAGTTACCTACAGAGCTCCTACGAGCAGTACTTC.

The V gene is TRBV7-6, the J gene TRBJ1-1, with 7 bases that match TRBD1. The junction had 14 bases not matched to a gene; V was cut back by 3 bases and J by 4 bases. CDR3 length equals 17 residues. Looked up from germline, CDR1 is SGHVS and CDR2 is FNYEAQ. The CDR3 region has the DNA TGTGCCAGCAGCTTCGTCAGGGGGACGGCATGGGGCACTGAAGCTTTCTTT. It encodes CASSFVRGTAWGTEAFF.

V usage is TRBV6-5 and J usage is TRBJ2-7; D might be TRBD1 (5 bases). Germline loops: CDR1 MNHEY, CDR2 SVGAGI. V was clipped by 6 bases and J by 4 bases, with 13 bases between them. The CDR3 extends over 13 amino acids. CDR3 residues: CASSAQGFYEQYF. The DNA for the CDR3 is TGTGCCAGCAGCGCTCAGGGATTTTACGAGCAGTACTTC.

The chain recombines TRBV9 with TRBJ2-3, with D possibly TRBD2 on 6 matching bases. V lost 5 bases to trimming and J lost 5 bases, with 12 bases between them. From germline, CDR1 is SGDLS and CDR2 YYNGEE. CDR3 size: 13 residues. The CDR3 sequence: CASSIYGGDTQYF. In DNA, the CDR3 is TGTGCCAGCAGTATTTACGGGGGAGATACGCAGTATTTT.

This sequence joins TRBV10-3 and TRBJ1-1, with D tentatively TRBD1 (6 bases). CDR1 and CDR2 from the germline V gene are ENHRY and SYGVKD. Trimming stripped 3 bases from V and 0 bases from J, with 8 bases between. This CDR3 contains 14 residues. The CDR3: CAISDGGLNTEAFF. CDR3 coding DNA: TGTGCCATCAGTGATGGGGGCTTGAACACTGAAGCTTTCTTT.

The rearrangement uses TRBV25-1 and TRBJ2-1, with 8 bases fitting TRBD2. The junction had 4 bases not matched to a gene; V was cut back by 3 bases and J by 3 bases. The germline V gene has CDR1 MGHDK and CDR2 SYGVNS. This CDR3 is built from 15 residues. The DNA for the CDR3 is TGTGCCAGCAGTGAGGGGACTAGGGTCTACAATGAGCAGTTCTTC. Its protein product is CASSEGTRVYNEQFF.

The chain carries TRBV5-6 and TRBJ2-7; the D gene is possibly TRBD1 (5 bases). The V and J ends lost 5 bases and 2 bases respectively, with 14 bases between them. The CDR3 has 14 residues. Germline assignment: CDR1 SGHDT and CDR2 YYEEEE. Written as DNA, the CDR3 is TGTGCCAGCAGTCCAGTTGTGGGGCCCTACGAGCAGTACTTC. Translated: CASSPVVGPYEQYF.

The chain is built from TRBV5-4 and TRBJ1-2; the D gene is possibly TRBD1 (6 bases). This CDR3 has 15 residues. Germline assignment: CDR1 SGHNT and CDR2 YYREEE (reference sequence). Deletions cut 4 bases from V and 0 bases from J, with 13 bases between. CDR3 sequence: CASSAPGTPNYGYTF. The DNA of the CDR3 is TGTGCCAGCAGCGCCCCCGGGACACCTAACTATGGCTACACCTTC.

The CDR3 sequence: CASSPGGYTGELFF. DNA for the CDR3: TGTGCCAGCAGCCCGGGGGGGTACACCGGGGAGCTGTTTTTT. The gene calls are TRBV14 and TRBJ2-2, with TRBD2 matching over 8 bases. Per germline, CDR1 SGHDN and CDR2 FVKESK. The CDR3 spans 14 residues. V shed 4 bases and J 3 bases; nucleotides not matched to a gene: 1.

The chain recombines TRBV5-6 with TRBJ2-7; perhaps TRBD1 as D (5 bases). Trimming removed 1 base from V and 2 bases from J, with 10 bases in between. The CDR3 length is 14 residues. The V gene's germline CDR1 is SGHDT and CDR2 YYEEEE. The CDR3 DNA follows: TGTGCCAGCAGCTTGAAGGGGTTTACCTACGAGCAGTACTTC. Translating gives CASSLKGFTYEQYF. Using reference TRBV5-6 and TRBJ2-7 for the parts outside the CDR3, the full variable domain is DAGVTQSPTHLIKTRGQQVTLRCSPKSGHDTVSWYQQALGQGPQFIFQYYEEEERQRGNFPDRFSGHQFPNYSSELNVNALLLGDSALYLCASSLKGFTYEQYFGPGTRLTVT.

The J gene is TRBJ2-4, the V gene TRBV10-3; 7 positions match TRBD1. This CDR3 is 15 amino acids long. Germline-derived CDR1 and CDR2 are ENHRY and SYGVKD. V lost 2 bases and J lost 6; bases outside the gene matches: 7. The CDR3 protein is CAISERVGTANIQYF. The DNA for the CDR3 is TGTGCCATCAGTGAGCGGGTTGGGACAGCAAACATTCAGTACTTC.

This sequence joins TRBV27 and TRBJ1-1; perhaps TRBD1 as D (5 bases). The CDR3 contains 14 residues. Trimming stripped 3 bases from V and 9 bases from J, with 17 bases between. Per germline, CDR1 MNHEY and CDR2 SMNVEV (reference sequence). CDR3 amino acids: CASSLGPRVLKAFF. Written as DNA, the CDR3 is TGTGCCAGCAGTTTGGGGCCCCGGGTACTCAAAGCTTTCTTT.

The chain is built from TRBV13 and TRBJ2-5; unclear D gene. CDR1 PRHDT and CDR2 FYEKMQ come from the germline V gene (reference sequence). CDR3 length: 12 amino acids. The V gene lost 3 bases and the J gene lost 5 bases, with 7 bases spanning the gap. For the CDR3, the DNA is TGTGCCAGCAGCTTCAGTCCGGAGACCCAGTACTTC. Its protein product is CASSFSPETQYF.

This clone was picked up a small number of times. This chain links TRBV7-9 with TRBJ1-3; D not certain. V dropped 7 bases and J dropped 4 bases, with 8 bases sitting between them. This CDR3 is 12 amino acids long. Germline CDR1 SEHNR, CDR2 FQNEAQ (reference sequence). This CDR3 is CASKAGGNTIYF. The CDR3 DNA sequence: TGTGCCAGCAAGGCGGGGGGAAACACCATATATTTT.

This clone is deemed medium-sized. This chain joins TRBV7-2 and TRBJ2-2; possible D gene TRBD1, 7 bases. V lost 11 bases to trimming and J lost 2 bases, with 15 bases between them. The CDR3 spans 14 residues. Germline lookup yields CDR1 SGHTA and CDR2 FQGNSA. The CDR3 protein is CALIGGGNTGELFF. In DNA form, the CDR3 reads TGTGCCCTGATAGGAGGGGGCAACACCGGGGAGCTGTTTTTT.

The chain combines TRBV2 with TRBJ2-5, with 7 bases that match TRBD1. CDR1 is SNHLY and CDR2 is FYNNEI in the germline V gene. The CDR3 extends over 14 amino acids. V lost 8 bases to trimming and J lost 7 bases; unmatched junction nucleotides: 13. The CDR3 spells CASQRGLPDGTQYF. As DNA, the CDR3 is TGTGCCAGCCAGAGGGGGCTCCCGGACGGGACCCAGTACTTC.